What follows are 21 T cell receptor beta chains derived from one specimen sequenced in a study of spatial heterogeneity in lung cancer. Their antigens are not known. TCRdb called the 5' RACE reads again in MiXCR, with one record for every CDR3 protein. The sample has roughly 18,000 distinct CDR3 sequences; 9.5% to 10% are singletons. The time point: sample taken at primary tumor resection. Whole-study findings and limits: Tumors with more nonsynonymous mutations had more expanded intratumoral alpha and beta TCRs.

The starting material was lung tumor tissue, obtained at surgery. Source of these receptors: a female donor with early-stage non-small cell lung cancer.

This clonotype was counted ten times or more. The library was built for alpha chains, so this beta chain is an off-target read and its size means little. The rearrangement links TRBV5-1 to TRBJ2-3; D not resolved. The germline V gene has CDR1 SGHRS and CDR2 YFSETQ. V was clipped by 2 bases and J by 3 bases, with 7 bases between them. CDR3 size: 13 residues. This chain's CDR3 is CASSFSDTDTQYF. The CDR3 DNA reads TGCGCCAGCAGCTTCTCGGATACAGATACGCAGTATTTT.

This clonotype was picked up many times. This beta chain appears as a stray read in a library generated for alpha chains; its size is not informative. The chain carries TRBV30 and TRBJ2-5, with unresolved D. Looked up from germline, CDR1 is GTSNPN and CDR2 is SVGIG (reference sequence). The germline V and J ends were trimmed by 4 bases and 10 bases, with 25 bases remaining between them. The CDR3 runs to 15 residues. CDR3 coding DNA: TGTGCCTGGACGAGTGGTCCCAGGATGGCGACGGTCCAGTACTTC. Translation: CAWTSGPRMATVQYF.

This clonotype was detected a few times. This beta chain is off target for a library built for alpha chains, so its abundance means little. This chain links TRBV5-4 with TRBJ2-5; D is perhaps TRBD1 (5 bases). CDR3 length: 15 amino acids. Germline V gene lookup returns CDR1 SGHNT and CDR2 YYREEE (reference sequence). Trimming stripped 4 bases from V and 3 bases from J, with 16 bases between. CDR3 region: CASSPSGAPKETQYF. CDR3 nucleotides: TGTGCCAGCAGCCCCAGTGGGGCGCCCAAAGAGACCCAGTACTTC.

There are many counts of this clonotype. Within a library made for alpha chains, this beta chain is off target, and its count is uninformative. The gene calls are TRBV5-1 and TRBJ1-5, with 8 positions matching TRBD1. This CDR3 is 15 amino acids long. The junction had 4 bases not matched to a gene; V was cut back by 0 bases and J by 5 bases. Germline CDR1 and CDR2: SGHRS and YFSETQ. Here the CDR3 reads CASSLEGTGHQPQHF. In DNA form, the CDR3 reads TGCGCCAGCAGCTTGGAAGGGACAGGTCATCAGCCCCAGCATTTT.

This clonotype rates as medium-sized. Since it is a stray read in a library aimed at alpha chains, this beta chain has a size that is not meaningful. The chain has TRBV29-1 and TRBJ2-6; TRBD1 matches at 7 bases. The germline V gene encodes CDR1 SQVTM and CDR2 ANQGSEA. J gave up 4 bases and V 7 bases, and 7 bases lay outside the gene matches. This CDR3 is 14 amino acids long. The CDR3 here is CSAPTGPGANVLTF. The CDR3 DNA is TGCAGCGCCCCGACAGGGCCCGGGGCCAACGTCCTGACTTTC.

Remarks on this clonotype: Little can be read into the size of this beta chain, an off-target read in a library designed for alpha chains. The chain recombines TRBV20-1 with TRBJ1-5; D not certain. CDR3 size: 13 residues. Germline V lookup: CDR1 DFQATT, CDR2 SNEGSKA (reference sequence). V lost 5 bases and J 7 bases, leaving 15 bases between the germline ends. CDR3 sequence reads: CSAAPGSGQPQHF. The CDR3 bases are TGCAGTGCTGCCCCTGGGTCCGGCCAGCCCCAGCATTTT.

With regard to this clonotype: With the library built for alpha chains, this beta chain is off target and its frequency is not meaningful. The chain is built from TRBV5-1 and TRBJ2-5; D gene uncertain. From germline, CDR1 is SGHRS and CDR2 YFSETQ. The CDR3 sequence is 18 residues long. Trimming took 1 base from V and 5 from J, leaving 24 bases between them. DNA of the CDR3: TGCGCCAGCAGCTTGTTTCCCCCAAAGGATGGCAGGCTGGAGACCCAGTACTTC. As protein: CASSLFPPKDGRLETQYF.

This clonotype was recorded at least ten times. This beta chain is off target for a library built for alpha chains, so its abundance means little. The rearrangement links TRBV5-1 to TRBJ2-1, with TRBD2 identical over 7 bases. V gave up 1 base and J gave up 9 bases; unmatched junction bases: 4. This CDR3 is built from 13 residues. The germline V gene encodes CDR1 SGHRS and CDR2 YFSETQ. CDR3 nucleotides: TGCGCCAGCAGCTTGATTGGGGAGGGTGAGCAGTTCTTC. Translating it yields CASSLIGEGEQFF. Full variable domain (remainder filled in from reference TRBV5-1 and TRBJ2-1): KAGVTQTPRYLIKTRGQQVTLSCSPISGHRSVSWYQQTPGQGLQFLFEYFSETQRNKGNFPGRFSGRQFSNSRSEMNVSTLELGDSALYLCASSLIGEGEQFFGPGTRLTVL.

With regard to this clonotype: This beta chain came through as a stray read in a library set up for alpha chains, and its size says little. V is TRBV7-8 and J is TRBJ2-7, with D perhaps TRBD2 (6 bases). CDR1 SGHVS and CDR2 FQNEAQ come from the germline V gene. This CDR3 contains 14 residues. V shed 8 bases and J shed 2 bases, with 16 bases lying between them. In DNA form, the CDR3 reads TGTGCCAGCTGCACGCGCGGGGATACCTACGAGCAGTACTTC. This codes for CASCTRGDTYEQYF.

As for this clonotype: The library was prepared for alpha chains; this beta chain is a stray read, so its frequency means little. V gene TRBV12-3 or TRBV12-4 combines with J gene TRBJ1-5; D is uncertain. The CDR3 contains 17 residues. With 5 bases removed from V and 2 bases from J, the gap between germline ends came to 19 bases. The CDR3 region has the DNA TGTGCCAGCAGTATGCGGACGGGTTCAAGGGGCAATCAGCCCCAGCATTTT. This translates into CASSMRTGSRGNQPQHF.

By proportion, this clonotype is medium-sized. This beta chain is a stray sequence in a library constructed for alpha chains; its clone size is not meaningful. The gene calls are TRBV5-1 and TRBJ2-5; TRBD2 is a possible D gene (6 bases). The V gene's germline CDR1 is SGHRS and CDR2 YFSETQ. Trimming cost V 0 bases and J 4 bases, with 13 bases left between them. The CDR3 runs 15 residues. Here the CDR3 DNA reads TGCGCCAGCAGCTTGGGAGGGACCGGGGGAGAGACCCAGTACTTC. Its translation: CASSLGGTGGETQYF.

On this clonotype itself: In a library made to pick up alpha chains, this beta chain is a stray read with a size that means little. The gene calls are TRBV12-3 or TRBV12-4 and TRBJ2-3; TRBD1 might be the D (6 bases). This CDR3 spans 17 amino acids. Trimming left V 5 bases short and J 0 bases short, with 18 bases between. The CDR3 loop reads CASSLGQIPLSTDTQYF. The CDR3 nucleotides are TGTGCCAGCAGTCTAGGACAGATACCGTTGAGCACAGATACGCAGTATTTT.

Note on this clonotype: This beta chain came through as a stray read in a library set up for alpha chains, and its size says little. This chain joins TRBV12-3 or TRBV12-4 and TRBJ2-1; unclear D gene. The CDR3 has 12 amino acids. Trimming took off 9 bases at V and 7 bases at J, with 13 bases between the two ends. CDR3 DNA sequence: TGTGCCAGTCAACTCTCCGGGAATGAGCAGTTCTTC. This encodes CASQLSGNEQFF.

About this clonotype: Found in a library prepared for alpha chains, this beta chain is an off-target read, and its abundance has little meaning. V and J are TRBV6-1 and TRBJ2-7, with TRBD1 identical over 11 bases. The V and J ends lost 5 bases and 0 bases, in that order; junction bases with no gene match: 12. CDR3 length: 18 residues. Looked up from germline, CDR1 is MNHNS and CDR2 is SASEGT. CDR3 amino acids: CASSISGSGTGGSYEQYF. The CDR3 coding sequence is TGTGCCAGCAGTATATCGGGGTCCGGGACAGGGGGCTCCTACGAGCAGTACTTC.

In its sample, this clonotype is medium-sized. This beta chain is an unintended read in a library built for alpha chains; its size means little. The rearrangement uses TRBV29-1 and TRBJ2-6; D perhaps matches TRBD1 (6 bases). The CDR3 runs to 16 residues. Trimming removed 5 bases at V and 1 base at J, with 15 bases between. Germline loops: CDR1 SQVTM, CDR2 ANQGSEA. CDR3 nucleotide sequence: TGCAGCGTTTCCCGGGACACCGATTCTGGGGCCAACGTCCTGACTTTC. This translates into CSVSRDTDSGANVLTF.

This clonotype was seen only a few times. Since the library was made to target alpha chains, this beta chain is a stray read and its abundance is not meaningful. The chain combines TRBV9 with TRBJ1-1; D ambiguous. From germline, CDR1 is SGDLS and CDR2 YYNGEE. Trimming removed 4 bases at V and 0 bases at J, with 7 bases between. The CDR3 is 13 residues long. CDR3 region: CASSSGVNTEAFF. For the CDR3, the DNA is TGTGCCAGCAGCTCAGGCGTGAACACTGAAGCTTTCTTT. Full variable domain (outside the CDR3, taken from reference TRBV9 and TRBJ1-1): DSGVTQTPKHLITATGQRVTLRCSPRSGDLSVYWYQQSLDQGLQFLIQYYNGEERAKGNILERFSAQQFPDLHSELNLSSLELGDSALYFCASSSGVNTEAFFGQGTRLTVV.

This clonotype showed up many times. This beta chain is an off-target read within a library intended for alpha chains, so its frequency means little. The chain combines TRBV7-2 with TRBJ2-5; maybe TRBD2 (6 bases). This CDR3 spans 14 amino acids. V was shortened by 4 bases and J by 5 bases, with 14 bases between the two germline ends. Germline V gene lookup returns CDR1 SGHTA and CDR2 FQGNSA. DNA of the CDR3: TGTGCCAGCAGCTCGATAGGAGGGGAGGAGACCCAGTACTTC. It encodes CASSSIGGEETQYF.

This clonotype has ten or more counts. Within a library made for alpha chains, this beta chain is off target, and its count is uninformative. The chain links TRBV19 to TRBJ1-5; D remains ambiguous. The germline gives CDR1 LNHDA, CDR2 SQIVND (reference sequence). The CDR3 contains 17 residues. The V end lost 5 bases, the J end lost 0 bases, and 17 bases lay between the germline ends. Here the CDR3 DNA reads TGTGCCAGTAGTGCGGTCGCCGGGCTCTATAGCAATCAGCCCCAGCATTTT. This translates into CASSAVAGLYSNQPQHF.

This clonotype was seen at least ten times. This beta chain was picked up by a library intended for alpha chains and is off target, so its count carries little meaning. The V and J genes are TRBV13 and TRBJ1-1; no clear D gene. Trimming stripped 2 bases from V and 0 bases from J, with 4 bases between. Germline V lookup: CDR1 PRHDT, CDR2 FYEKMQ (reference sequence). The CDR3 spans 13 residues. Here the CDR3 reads CASSLQVNTEAFF. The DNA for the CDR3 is TGTGCCAGCAGCTTACAGGTGAACACTGAAGCTTTCTTT.

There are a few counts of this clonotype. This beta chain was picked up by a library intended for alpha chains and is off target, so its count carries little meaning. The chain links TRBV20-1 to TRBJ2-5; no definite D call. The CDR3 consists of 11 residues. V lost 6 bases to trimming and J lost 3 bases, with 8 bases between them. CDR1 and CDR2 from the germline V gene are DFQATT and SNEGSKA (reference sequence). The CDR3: CSATWEETQYF. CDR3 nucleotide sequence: TGCAGTGCCACTTGGGAAGAGACCCAGTACTTC.

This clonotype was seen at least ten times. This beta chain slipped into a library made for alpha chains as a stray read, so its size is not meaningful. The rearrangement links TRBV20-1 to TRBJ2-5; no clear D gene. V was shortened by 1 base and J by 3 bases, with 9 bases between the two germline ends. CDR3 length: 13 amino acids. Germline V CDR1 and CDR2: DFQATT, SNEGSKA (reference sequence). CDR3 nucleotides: TGCAGTGCTAGAGGCCATAATAAAGAGACCCAGTACTTC. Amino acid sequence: CSARGHNKETQYF.